A selection of T cell receptor beta chains follows, all from one sample in a study of spatial heterogeneity in lung cancer. TCRdb reanalysed the 5' RACE reads using MiXCR and keeps one entry per CDR3 protein. This table holds nearly 50,000 distinct CDR3 sequences, about 7.4% found once. Sample: PBMCs, taken at surgery. These receptors all stem from a female donor with early-stage non-small cell lung cancer. Each CDR3 is given with its conserved first and last residue. A D gene is named only where the DNA matches it firmly. Clone size appears in some rows only: once, few, many, or a class for an expanded clone.

abundance	v_gene	j_gene	d_gene	CDR3nt	CDR3aa
-	TRBV12-3/TRBV12-4	TRBJ2-3	-	TGTGCCAGCAGCGTGGCCCCGGAAAGCACAGATACGCAGTATTTT	CASSVAPESTDTQYF
many	TRBV6-6	TRBJ1-5	TRBD1	TGTGCCAGCAGCGGGACAGGGAATAGCAATCAGCCCCAGCATTTT	CASSGTGNSNQPQHF
many	TRBV29-1	TRBJ2-7	TRBD1	TGCAGCGTAGAAGGGGGACAGGAGACCTACGAGCAGTACTTC	CSVEGGQETYEQYF
many	TRBV7-2	TRBJ1-6	-	TGTGCCAGCAGCTTAAGTCAATATAATTCACCCCTCCACTTT	CASSLSQYNSPLHF
many	TRBV5-4	TRBJ1-2	TRBD1	TGTGCCAGCAGCTTTGCAACAGGGGGGAGTAGCTACACCTTC	CASSFATGGSSYTF
many	TRBV10-2	TRBJ2-3	TRBD1	TGCGCCAGCAGAACAGGGGTGGATCCAGATACGCAGTATTTT	CASRTGVDPDTQYF
few	TRBV6-2/TRBV6-3	TRBJ2-7	TRBD2	TGTGCCAGCACTCCTAGCGGGGGGTCCTACGAGCAGTACTTC	CASTPSGGSYEQYF
-	TRBV7-6	TRBJ2-1	-	TGTGCCAGCAGCACGGACAATGAGCAGTTCTTC	CASSTDNEQFF
-	TRBV6-6	TRBJ1-3	-	TGTGCCAGCAGTTACTGGCCATCGGGGGAGGGTTGGGGAAACACCATATATTTT	CASSYWPSGEGWGNTIYF
-	TRBV6-1	TRBJ2-5	TRBD2	TGTGCCAGCAGTGAATTTGAGCGGGGGGTTAAAGAGACCCAGTACTTC	CASSEFERGVKETQYF
few	TRBV29-1	TRBJ1-1	-	TGCAGCGTTGAACCGGAGGGTTTCTTT	CSVEPEGFF
-	TRBV7-8	TRBJ2-3	-	TGTGCCAGCAGCCCCTGGCGGCGGGGCCGCACAGATACGCAGTATTTT	CASSPWRRGRTDTQYF
-	TRBV3-1	TRBJ2-3	-	TGTGTCAGCACGGACACAGATACGCAGTATTTT	CVSTDTDTQYF
many	TRBV4-1	TRBJ1-5	TRBD1	TGCGCCAGCAGCCAATATGACAGGGGGGACAATCAGCCCCAGCATTTT	CASSQYDRGDNQPQHF
-	TRBV11-2	TRBJ2-1	-	TGTGCCAGCAGCTTAGACAGGGTGGGTAATGAGCAGTTCTTC	CASSLDRVGNEQFF
many	TRBV7-8	TRBJ2-7	TRBD2	TGTGCCAGCAGCTCTACGACTAGCGGGGGTACCTACGAGCAGTACTTC	CASSSTTSGGTYEQYF
-	TRBV2	TRBJ2-7	-	TGTGCCAGCAGTGGAGTGAGGGGGGCCTTTCCTTTTGAGCAGTACTTC	CASSGVRGAFPFEQYF
many	TRBV6-6	TRBJ1-2	TRBD1	TGTGCCAGCGATGGTTTGGGGACAGCCCATGGCTACACCTTC	CASDGLGTAHGYTF
few	TRBV3-1	TRBJ1-3	-	TGTGCCAGCAGCCAAGGCAGGCTCTGGACTATCCTGTCTGGAAACACCATATATTTT	CASSQGRLWTILSGNTIYF
few	TRBV20-1	TRBJ2-3	TRBD2	TGCAGTGCTAGAGGGGGACTAGCGGGGGGGAGCGGCACAGATACGCAGTATTTT	CSARGGLAGGSGTDTQYF
-	TRBV7-2	TRBJ1-6	-	TGTGCCAGCAGACCGGACAGCCTTAATTCACCCCTCCACTTT	CASRPDSLNSPLHF
many	TRBV6-1	TRBJ2-5	-	TGTGCCAGCAGTGAAGCCCGTGGGCGGGAGACCCAGTACTTC	CASSEARGRETQYF
-	TRBV28	TRBJ2-5	TRBD2	TGTGCCAGCCGGGGGGGGGCCCGGCAAGAGACCCAGTACTTC	CASRGGARQETQYF
-	TRBV12-5	TRBJ1-1	-	TGTGCTAGTGGTCAGAGCGGGGGGACTGAAGCTTTCTTT	CASGQSGGTEAFF
many	TRBV12-3/TRBV12-4	TRBJ2-7	-	TGTGCCAGCAGTTTTCAGGGATCAAGAACTCAGTACTTC	CASSFQGSRTQYF
-	TRBV7-8	TRBJ2-7	TRBD1	TGTGCCAGCGGCGACAGGGCAGGCGAGCAGTACTTC	CASGDRAGEQYF
few	TRBV5-4	TRBJ2-2	-	TGTGCCAGCAGCTTATACTTGGCGGCCCCCGGGGAGCTGTTTTTT	CASSLYLAAPGELFF
many	TRBV29-1	TRBJ2-7	-	TGCAGCGTGACAGCCAACTACGAGCAGTACTTC	CSVTANYEQYF
many	TRBV27	TRBJ2-3	TRBD2	TGTGCCAGCTCGGGGGGGGTCACAGATCCGCAGTATTTT	CASSGGVTDPQYF
many	TRBV19	TRBJ1-1	-	TGTGCCAGTAGTCTACAGGGCGGGGGCACTGAAGCTTTCTTT	CASSLQGGGTEAFF
many	TRBV12-3/TRBV12-4	TRBJ2-7	-	TGTGCCAGCAGTTTGGGGACCCACGAGCAGTACTTC	CASSLGTHEQYF
few	TRBV27	TRBJ2-1	-	TGTGCCAGCCGTTTTCAATCCGGGGGCCTTCGCTCCTACAATGAGCAGTTCTTC	CASRFQSGGLRSYNEQFF
many	TRBV4-3	TRBJ2-3	-	TGCGCCAGCAGCCAAGAACGATACAGGGAACACACAGATACGCAGTATTTT	CASSQERYREHTDTQYF
-	TRBV3-1	TRBJ1-6	TRBD1	TGTGCCAGCACCCCCACCTACCGGACAGGGGCCAGCTCCTATAATTCACCCCTCCACTTT	CASTPTYRTGASSYNSPLHF
few	TRBV12-3/TRBV12-4	TRBJ1-5	TRBD1	TGTGCCAGCAGTTCCTACTCCGGGACAGGGCCGGGCAATCAGCCCCAGCATTTT	CASSSYSGTGPGNQPQHF
-	TRBV4-3	TRBJ2-3	TRBD2	TGCGCCAGCAGCCAGGAGAGGGGACTAGCGGGAACAGATACGCAGTATTTT	CASSQERGLAGTDTQYF
few	TRBV6-5	TRBJ1-4	-	TGTGCCAGCAGTTACTTACAGGGCTCTAATGAAAAACTGTTTTTT	CASSYLQGSNEKLFF
few	TRBV7-9	TRBJ2-1	TRBD1	TGTGCCAGCACCGTATCCTTGGGACAGGGGGCGACTGGCAATGAGCAGTTCTTC	CASTVSLGQGATGNEQFF
few	TRBV18	TRBJ2-1	TRBD1	TGTGCCAGCTCACCACCAGCAGGGGGAAATGAGCAGTTCTTC	CASSPPAGGNEQFF
-	TRBV10-3	TRBJ2-7	TRBD2	TGTGCCATCAGGGCCGGGGGGAACTACGAGCAGTACTTC	CAIRAGGNYEQYF
-	TRBV24-1	TRBJ2-7	-	TGTGCCACCAGAAGACAGGACCCTTGTGTGAGGTACGAGCAGTACTTC	CATRRQDPCVRYEQYF
few	TRBV6-5	TRBJ2-5	-	TGTGCCAGCAGTTACAGGGATCCGACTCAAGAGACCCAGTACTTC	CASSYRDPTQETQYF
-	TRBV30	TRBJ1-1	-	TGTGCCCCCAAGCGGGAGAAGAGGTTAGTGGGCACTGAAGCTTTCTTT	CAPKREKRLVGTEAFF
few	TRBV2	TRBJ2-3	-	TGTGCCAGCAGTGAAACTGTAGCGGGGGACAGGGATACGCAGTATTTT	CASSETVAGDRDTQYF
many	TRBV28	TRBJ2-5	TRBD1	TGTGCCAGCAGGCCAATGGAGACAGGGATCGGAGAGACCCAGTACTTC	CASRPMETGIGETQYF
few	TRBV19	TRBJ1-6	-	TGTGCCAGTAGTTCTACCGGGGGAAATTCACCCCTCCACTTT	CASSSTGGNSPLHF
many	TRBV5-1	TRBJ2-3	-	TGCGCCAGCAGCTTGGCCCGGGCGGATACGCAGTATTTT	CASSLARADTQYF